This passage covers 27 T cell receptor beta chains from one sample sequenced in a study of T cell responses to AZD1222 COVID-19 vaccine. The assay was immunoSEQ multiplex PCR, and TCRdb's table has in-frame clones only and misses some. Here the sample spans roughly 100,000 clones, roughly 90% being singletons. Here the sequenced sample was peripheral blood, taken on day 0 of AZD1222 vaccination. Receptors were obtained from an adult in good health.

The V and J genes are TRBV9 and TRBJ1-2; perhaps TRBD1 as D (6 bases). The CDR3 covers 12 residues. V gave up 4 bases and J gave up 8 bases, with 12 bases separating them. CDR1 SGDLS and CDR2 YYNGEE come from the germline V gene. CDR3 residues: CASSQTGGGYTF. The CDR3 DNA follows: TGTGCCAGCAGCCAGACCGGGGGCGGCTACACCTTC.

This rearrangement joins TRBV29-1 to TRBJ2-3, with a tentative D call TRBD2 (6 bases). V was clipped by 8 bases and J by 5 bases, with 20 bases between them. The germline V gene encodes CDR1 SQVTM and CDR2 ANQGSEA. This CDR3 has 14 residues. The CDR3 DNA is TGCAGCCAAAACCCTCCGGGAGAAGGAGATACGCAGTATTTT. It translates to CSQNPPGEGDTQYF.

The rearrangement joins TRBV19 to TRBJ2-2; possible D gene TRBD2, 6 bases. The CDR3 is 13 residues long. Germline V gene sequence: CDR1 LNHDA, CDR2 SQIVND (reference sequence). Trimming removed 4 bases from V and 6 bases from J, with 9 bases in between. CDR3: CASSTGTPGELFF. DNA for the CDR3: TGTGCCAGTAGTACGGGGACTCCCGGGGAGCTGTTTTTT.

This chain links TRBV6-2 or TRBV6-3 with TRBJ1-1; no clear D gene. The CDR3 runs 12 residues. V lost 5 bases to trimming and J lost 7 bases, with 11 bases between them. Looked up from germline, CDR1 is MNHEY and CDR2 is SVGEGT. The CDR3 region is CASSLFPLEAFF. The DNA of the CDR3 is TGTGCCAGCAGTCTCTTCCCGCTTGAAGCTTTCTTT.

This sequence joins TRBV6-5 and TRBJ2-7; 12 bases line up with TRBD2. The CDR3 spans 13 residues. Looked up from germline, CDR1 is MNHEY and CDR2 is SVGAGI. V lost 9 bases and J lost 2; bases outside the gene matches: 2. The CDR3: CASGLAGTYEQYF. DNA of the CDR3: TGTGCCAGTGGACTAGCGGGGACCTACGAGCAGTACTTC.

The chain employs TRBV12-3 or TRBV12-4 and TRBJ2-7; D is ambiguous. This CDR3 spans 12 amino acids. V shed 1 base and J shed 4 bases, with 5 bases lying between them. This CDR3 is CASSLGLYEQYF. The CDR3 region has the DNA TGTGCCAGCAGTTTAGGCCTTTACGAGCAGTACTTC.

The V and J genes are TRBV6-5 and TRBJ1-2; weak D call: TRBD1 (5 bases). This CDR3 is built from 12 residues. V was pared by 7 bases and J by 2 bases, with 8 bases between. CDR1 is MNHEY, CDR2 SVGAGI, per germline. The CDR3 DNA is TGTGCCAGCAAAGAGGGGAACTATGGCTACACCTTC. Protein product: CASKEGNYGYTF.

This chain connects TRBV19 to TRBJ1-4; no definite D call. V lost 3 bases to trimming and J lost 4 bases, with 9 bases between them. This CDR3 contains 14 residues. Germline CDR1 reads LNHDA; CDR2 reads SQIVND (reference sequence). As DNA, the CDR3 is TGTGCCAGTAGTATTGTAGAACATAATGAAAAACTGTTTTTT. Encoded protein: CASSIVEHNEKLFF.

The chain is built from TRBV7-8 and TRBJ2-1; 10 nucleotides line up with TRBD2. Trimming took 4 bases from V and 9 from J; bases not matched to a gene: 6. Germline CDR1 SGHVS, CDR2 FQNEAQ. The CDR3 is 14 amino acids. The CDR3 loop is CASSSGVAGGEQFF. Here the CDR3 DNA reads TGTGCCAGCAGCTCTGGTGTAGCGGGGGGTGAGCAGTTCTTC.

This chain joins TRBV14 and TRBJ1-6, with D tentatively TRBD1 (5 bases). Looked up from germline, CDR1 is SGHDN and CDR2 is FVKESK. The CDR3 contains 14 residues. V was shortened by 3 bases and J by 7 bases, with 10 bases between the two germline ends. The CDR3 loop is CASSHSGLNSPLHF. Here the CDR3 DNA reads TGTGCCAGCAGCCATTCAGGGTTGAATTCACCCCTCCACTTT.

CDR3 residues: CASSQSGLSGELFF. CDR3 DNA sequence: TGCGCCAGCAGCCAATCGGGACTCTCGGGGGAGCTGTTTTTT. The gene calls are TRBV4-1 and TRBJ2-2, with TRBD2 as a possible D gene (6 bases). The V end was cut by 2 bases, the J end by 8 bases, with 12 bases between. CDR1 and CDR2 (germline): MGHRA, YSYEKL. This CDR3 is built from 14 residues.

This chain uses TRBV12-3 or TRBV12-4 with TRBJ2-3; D may be TRBD1 (5 bases). With 5 bases removed from V and 8 bases from J, the gap between germline ends came to 14 bases. This CDR3 is 13 amino acids long. CDR3 amino acids: CASSPVRQGTQYF. In DNA, the CDR3 is TGTGCCAGCAGTCCCGTTCGGCAGGGTACGCAGTATTTT.

CDR3 sequence reads: CASSLALGLDTQYF. CDR3 in DNA: TGTGCCAGCAGCTTGGCGTTGGGGCTAGATACGCAGTATTTT. The chain carries TRBV5-4 and TRBJ2-3; D is possibly TRBD1 (5 bases). V was cut by 0 bases and J by 5 bases, with 10 bases left in between. The CDR3 consists of 14 residues. CDR1 and CDR2 from the germline V gene are SGHNT and YYREEE (reference sequence).

V is TRBV13 and J is TRBJ1-1; 9 bases map to TRBD1. The trim removed 5 bases at V and 5 bases at J, leaving 12 bases unmatched. The CDR3 totals 16 residues. Germline V lookup: CDR1 PRHDT, CDR2 FYEKMQ (reference sequence). The CDR3: CASSENQQGAGTEAFF. CDR3 bases: TGTGCCAGCAGCGAGAACCAACAGGGGGCGGGGACTGAAGCTTTCTTT.

The CDR3 sequence is CASSLDNFNSPLHF. The CDR3 region has the DNA TGTGCCAGCAGCTTGGACAATTTTAACTCACCCCTCCACTTT. The chain combines TRBV5-4 with TRBJ1-6; D not resolved. Trimming removed 0 bases from V and 10 bases from J, with 11 bases in between. Germline CDR1 SGHNT, CDR2 YYREEE (reference sequence). The CDR3 length is 14 residues.

The chain carries TRBV5-3 and TRBJ2-7, with D tentatively TRBD1 or TRBD2 (6 bases each). TRBV5-3 is annotated as an ORF whose role is uncertain. This CDR3 comprises 15 residues. V gave up 8 bases and J gave up 2 bases, with 20 bases separating them. DNA for the CDR3: TGTGCCAGGAAGCTCTACGGGGGCGCGGCCTACGAGCAGTACTTC. Translation: CARKLYGGAAYEQYF.

The rearrangement uses TRBV7-9 and TRBJ1-5, with 8 bases fitting TRBD1. J lost 4 bases, V lost 5 bases, and 10 bases had no gene match. Germline V gene sequence: CDR1 SEHNR, CDR2 FQNEAQ (reference sequence). The CDR3 runs 16 residues. The CDR3 reads CASSHGTGPPNQPQHF. The CDR3 nucleotides are TGTGCCAGCAGCCATGGGACAGGACCCCCGAATCAGCCCCAGCATTTT. The whole variable domain, remainder taken from reference TRBV7-9 and TRBJ1-5, is DTGVSQNPRHKITKRGQNVTFRCDPISEHNRLYWYRQTLGQGPEFLTYFQNEAQLEKSRLLSDRFSAERPKGSFSTLEIQRTEQGDSAMYLCASSHGTGPPNQPQHFGDGTRLSIL.

The chain has TRBV2 and TRBJ2-3, with TRBD2 matching 7 bases. Germline CDR1 and CDR2: SNHLY and FYNNEI. V lost 4 bases to trimming and J lost 5 bases; unmatched junction nucleotides: 15. This CDR3 has 17 amino acids. CDR3 residues: CASSGSGIKGSIDTQYF. As DNA, the CDR3 is TGTGCCAGCAGTGGAAGCGGGATTAAAGGTTCAATAGATACGCAGTATTTT.

The chain links TRBV28 to TRBJ1-5; D is unresolved. Trimming left V 3 bases short and J 6 bases short, with 12 bases between. The germline V gene has CDR1 MDHEN and CDR2 SYDVKM. This CDR3 spans 14 amino acids. The CDR3 nucleotides are TGTGCCAGCAGTTTCCCTAGGGAGGTTCAGCCCCAGCATTTT. The encoded protein is CASSFPREVQPQHF.

The rearrangement joins TRBV7-9 to TRBJ1-1; tentative D call: TRBD1 (6 bases). The CDR3 totals 13 residues. The V end lost 5 bases, the J end lost 1 base, and 8 bases lay between the germline ends. Germline V gene data show CDR1 as SEHNR and CDR2 as FQNEAQ (reference sequence). The CDR3 sequence: CASSGQTNTEAFF. The CDR3 coding sequence is TGTGCCAGCAGCGGACAGACGAACACTGAAGCTTTCTTT.

The chain carries TRBV7-9 and TRBJ1-4; 8 bases agree with TRBD1. Looked up from germline, CDR1 is SEHNR and CDR2 is FQNEAQ (reference sequence). This CDR3 spans 15 amino acids. The V gene end was trimmed by 2 bases and the J gene end by 7 bases; junction bases not matched to a gene: 6. CDR3 region: CASSLRQGAVEKLFF. CDR3 nucleotide sequence: TGTGCCAGCAGCTTAAGGCAGGGGGCGGTTGAAAAACTGTTTTTT.

Only one count was recorded for this clone. This chain joins TRBV10-3 and TRBJ2-7, with TRBD1 matching 10 bases. Germline loops: CDR1 ENHRY, CDR2 SYGVKD. This CDR3 region has 14 residues. V trimming: 5 bases; J trimming: 4 bases; junction bases outside the gene matches: 5. This CDR3 reads CAISRTGGLYEQYF. In DNA, the CDR3 is TGTGCCATCAGTAGGACAGGGGGTCTTTACGAGCAGTACTTC.

This sequence joins TRBV11-3 and TRBJ2-7, with unresolved D. Germline CDR1 is SGHNT and CDR2 is YENEEA. V lost 6 bases and J lost 4, with 7 bases in between. The CDR3 runs to 11 residues. The CDR3 is CASRASYEQYF. The DNA for the CDR3 is TGTGCCAGCAGGGCCTCTTACGAGCAGTACTTC. Full variable domain (rest looked up from reference TRBV11-3 and TRBJ2-7): EAGVVQSPRYKIIEKKQPVAFWCNPISGHNTLYWYLQNLGQGPELLIRYENEEAVDDSQLPKDRFSAERLKGVDSTLKIQPAELGDSAVYLCASRASYEQYFGPGTRLTVT.

J is TRBJ2-2 and V is TRBV3-1 (or the pseudogene TRBV3-2), with 7 nucleotides matching TRBD1. CDR1 is LGHDT and CDR2 is YNNKEL in the germline V gene (reference sequence). The V gene end was trimmed by 4 bases and the J gene end by 4 bases; junction bases not matched to a gene: 6. The CDR3 has 15 residues. The CDR3 sequence is CASSRTTGTTGELFF. The CDR3 DNA reads as TGTGCCAGCAGCCGAACGACAGGGACCACCGGGGAGCTGTTTTTT.

The chain carries TRBV6-4 and TRBJ2-1; D possibly uses TRBD1 or TRBD2 (6 bases each). CDR3 length equals 15 residues. Germline V CDR1 and CDR2: MRHNA, SNTAGT. The V gene lost 3 bases and the J gene lost 0 bases, with 9 bases spanning the gap. The DNA of the CDR3 is TGTGCCAGCAGTGAAGGGGGGAGCTCCTACAATGAGCAGTTCTTC. Its protein is CASSEGGSSYNEQFF.

This clone was seen a handful of times. The J gene is TRBJ1-3, the V gene TRBV4-1; D perhaps matches TRBD1 (6 bases). The CDR3 length is 16 residues. The V gene's germline CDR1 is MGHRA and CDR2 YSYEKL. V lost 4 bases and J lost 11, with 24 bases in between. The CDR3 coding sequence is TGCGCCAGCAGCCGATCCGGGACACAGTCTAAGGGCGCCATATATTTT. Translating it yields CASSRSGTQSKGAIYF.

The chain employs TRBV2 and TRBJ1-1; D not resolved. Trimming shortened V by 3 bases and J by 1 base, and 15 bases separated the two germline ends. Germline loops: CDR1 SNHLY, CDR2 FYNNEI. The CDR3 has 16 residues. The DNA of the CDR3 is TGTGCCAGCAGTGACCAATCGACGAATGCGAACACTGAAGCTTTCTTT. The encoded protein is CASSDQSTNANTEAFF.